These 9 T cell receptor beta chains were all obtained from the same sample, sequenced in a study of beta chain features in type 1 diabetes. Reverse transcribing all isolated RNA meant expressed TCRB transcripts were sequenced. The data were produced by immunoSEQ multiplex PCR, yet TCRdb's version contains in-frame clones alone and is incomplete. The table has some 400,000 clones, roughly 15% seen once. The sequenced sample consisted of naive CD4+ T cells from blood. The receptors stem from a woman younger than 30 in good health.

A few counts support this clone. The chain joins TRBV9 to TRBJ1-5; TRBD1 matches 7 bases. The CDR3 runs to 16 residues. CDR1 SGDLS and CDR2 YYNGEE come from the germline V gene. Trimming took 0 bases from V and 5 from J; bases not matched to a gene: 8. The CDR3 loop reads CASSVGDRAGDQPQHF. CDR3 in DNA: TGTGCCAGCAGCGTAGGAGACAGGGCTGGAGATCAGCCCCAGCATTTT. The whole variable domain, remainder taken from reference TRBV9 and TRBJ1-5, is DSGVTQTPKHLITATGQRVTLRCSPRSGDLSVYWYQQSLDQGLQFLIQYYNGEERAKGNILERFSAQQFPDLHSELNLSSLELGDSALYFCASSVGDRAGDQPQHFGDGTRLSIL.

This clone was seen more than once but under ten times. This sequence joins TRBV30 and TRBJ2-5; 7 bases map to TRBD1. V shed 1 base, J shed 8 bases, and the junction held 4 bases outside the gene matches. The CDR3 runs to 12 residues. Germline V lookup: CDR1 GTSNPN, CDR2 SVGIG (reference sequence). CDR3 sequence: CAWSAWDSTQYF. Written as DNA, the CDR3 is TGTGCCTGGAGTGCCTGGGACAGTACCCAGTACTTC.

CDR3 sequence (DNA): TGTGCCAGCAGGACGGGACAGCCATATGGCTACACCTTC. The encoded protein is CASRTGQPYGYTF. The chain joins TRBV5-4 to TRBJ1-2; 7 nucleotides line up with TRBD1. Germline trimming cut 5 bases from V and 5 bases from J; bases unmatched to any gene: 6. The germline V gene has CDR1 SGHNT and CDR2 YYREEE (reference sequence). The CDR3 is 13 amino acids.

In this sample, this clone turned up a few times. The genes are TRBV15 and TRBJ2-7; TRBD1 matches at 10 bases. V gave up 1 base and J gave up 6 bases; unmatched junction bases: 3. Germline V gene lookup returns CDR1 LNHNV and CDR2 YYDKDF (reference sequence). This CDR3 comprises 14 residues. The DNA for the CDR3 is TGTGCCACCAGCAGAGGGGGGACAGGGGTCGAGCAGTACTTC. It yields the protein CATSRGGTGVEQYF.

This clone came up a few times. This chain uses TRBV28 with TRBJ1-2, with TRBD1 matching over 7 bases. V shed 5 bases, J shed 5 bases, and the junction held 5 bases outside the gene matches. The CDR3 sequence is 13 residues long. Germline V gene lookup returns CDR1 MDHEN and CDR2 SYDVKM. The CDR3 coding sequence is TGTGCCAGCAGTACACAGGGGAAATATGGCTACACCTTC. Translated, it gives CASSTQGKYGYTF.

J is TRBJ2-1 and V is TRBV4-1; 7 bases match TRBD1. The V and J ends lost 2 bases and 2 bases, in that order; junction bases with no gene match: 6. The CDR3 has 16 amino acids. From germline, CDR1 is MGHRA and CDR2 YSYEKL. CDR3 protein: CASSQPDRAAYNEQFF. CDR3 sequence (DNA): TGCGCCAGCAGCCAACCTGACAGGGCAGCCTACAATGAGCAGTTCTTC.

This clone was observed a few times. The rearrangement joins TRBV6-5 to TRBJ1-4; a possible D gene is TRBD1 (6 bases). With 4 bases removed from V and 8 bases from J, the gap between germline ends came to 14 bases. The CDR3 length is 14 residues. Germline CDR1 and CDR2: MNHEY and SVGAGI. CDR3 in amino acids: CASSWQGSGEKLFF. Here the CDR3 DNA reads TGTGCCAGCAGTTGGCAGGGGTCGGGGGAAAAACTGTTTTTT.

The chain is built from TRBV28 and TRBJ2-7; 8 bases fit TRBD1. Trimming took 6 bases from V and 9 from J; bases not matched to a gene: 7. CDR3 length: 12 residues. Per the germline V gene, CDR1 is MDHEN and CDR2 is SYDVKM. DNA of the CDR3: TGTGCCAGCAGCCTTGACAGGGGAAGGCAGTACTTC. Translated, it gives CASSLDRGRQYF.

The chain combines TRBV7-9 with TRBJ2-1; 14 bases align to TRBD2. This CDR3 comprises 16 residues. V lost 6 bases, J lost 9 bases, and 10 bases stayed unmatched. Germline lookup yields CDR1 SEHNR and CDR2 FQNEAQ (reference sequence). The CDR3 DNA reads TGTGCCAGCAGTACTGCCGGGACTAGCGGGAGTGGTGAGCAGTTCTTC. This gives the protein CASSTAGTSGSGEQFF.